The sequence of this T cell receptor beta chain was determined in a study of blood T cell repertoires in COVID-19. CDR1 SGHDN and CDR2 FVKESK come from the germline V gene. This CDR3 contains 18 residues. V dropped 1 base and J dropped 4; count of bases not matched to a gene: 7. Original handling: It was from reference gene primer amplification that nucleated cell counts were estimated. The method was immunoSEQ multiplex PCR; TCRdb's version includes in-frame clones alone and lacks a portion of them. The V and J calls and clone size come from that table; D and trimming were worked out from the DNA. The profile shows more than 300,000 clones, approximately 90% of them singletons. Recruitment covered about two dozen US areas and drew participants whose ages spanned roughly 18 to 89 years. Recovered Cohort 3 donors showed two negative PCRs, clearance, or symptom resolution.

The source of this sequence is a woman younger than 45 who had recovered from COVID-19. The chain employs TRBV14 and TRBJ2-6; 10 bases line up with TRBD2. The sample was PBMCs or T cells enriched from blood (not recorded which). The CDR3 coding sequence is TGTGCCAGCAGCCAAGTAGGTAGCGGGGGGAAAGGGGCCAACGTCCTGACTTTC. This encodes CASSQVGSGGKGANVLTF.